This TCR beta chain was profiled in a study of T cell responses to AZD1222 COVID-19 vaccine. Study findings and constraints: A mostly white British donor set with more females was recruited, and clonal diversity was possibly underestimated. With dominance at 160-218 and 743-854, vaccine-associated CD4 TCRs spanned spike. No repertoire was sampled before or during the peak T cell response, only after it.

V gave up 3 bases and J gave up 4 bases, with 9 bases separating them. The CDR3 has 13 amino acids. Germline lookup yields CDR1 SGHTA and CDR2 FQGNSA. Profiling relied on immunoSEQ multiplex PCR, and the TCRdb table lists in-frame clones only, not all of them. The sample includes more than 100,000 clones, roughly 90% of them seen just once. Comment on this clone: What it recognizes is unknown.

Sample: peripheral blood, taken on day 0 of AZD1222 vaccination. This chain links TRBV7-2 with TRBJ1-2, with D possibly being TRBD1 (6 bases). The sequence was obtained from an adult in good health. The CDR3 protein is CASSFGGLYGYTF. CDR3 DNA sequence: TGTGCCAGCAGCTTTGGGGGCCTCTATGGCTACACCTTC.